Following are 7 T cell receptor beta chains from one sample sequenced in a study of PD-1 blockade in classical Hodgkin lymphoma. Specified time point: cycle 4 day 1 (C4D1), after about 6 weeks of nivolumab. Exposure to brentuximab vedotin varied, and each patient had relapsed following autologous stem cell transplantation. Generated by immunoSEQ multiplex PCR, the TCRdb table keeps only in-frame clones and is missing some. The sample shows about 28,000 clones, around three quarters of them seen only once. The source material was peripheral blood mononuclear cells (PBMCs), sampled before the fourth cycle of nivolumab. These receptors were taken from a human donor with classical Hodgkin lymphoma.

The rearrangement uses TRBV5-6 and TRBJ1-6, with D possibly being TRBD1 (6 bases). V lost 1 base and J lost 3, with 14 bases in between. CDR3 length: 17 amino acids. Germline V CDR1 and CDR2: SGHDT, YYEEEE. The CDR3 loop reads CASSLTAGVYYNSPLHF. Here the CDR3 DNA reads TGTGCCAGCAGCTTGACCGCAGGGGTATACTATAATTCACCCCTCCACTTT. The full variable domain, completed using reference TRBV5-6 and TRBJ1-6, is DAGVTQSPTHLIKTRGQQVTLRCSPKSGHDTVSWYQQALGQGPQFIFQYYEEEERQRGNFPDRFSGHQFPNYSSELNVNALLLGDSALYLCASSLTAGVYYNSPLHFGNGTRLTVT.

This clone ranks as medium-sized. Other DNA sequences in this sample translate to the same CDR3. The gene calls are TRBV28 and TRBJ1-5; D might be TRBD1 (5 bases). The germline V gene has CDR1 MDHEN and CDR2 SYDVKM. This CDR3 is built from 15 residues. V was shortened by 3 bases and J by 2 bases, with 11 bases between the two germline ends. CDR3 amino acids: CASSFPTGGNQPQHF. The DNA for the CDR3 is TGTGCCAGCAGTTTCCCAACAGGAGGCAATCAGCCCCAGCATTTT.

The rearrangement joins TRBV28 to TRBJ2-2; the match to TRBD1 covers 10 bases. The length of the CDR3 is 16 residues. The trim removed 2 bases at V and 2 bases at J, leaving 2 bases unmatched. Germline CDR1 reads MDHEN; CDR2 reads SYDVKM. The CDR3 spells CASSLATGGNTGELFF. DNA of the CDR3: TGTGCCAGCAGTTTAGCGACAGGGGGCAACACCGGGGAGCTGTTTTTT.

J is TRBJ1-5 and V is TRBV9; weak D call: TRBD1 (5 bases). The CDR3 is 15 residues long. The V gene lost 1 base and the J gene lost 7 bases, with 15 bases spanning the gap. The germline V gene encodes CDR1 SGDLS and CDR2 YYNGEE. CDR3 DNA: TGTGCCAGCAGCGTATCGGGGGGGATGGGGCAGCCCCAGCATTTT. Translated: CASSVSGGMGQPQHF.

This chain links TRBV19 with TRBJ1-4; D might be TRBD1 (5 bases). The CDR3 is 12 residues long. The V end was cut by 8 bases, the J end by 8 bases, with 12 bases between. Per germline, CDR1 LNHDA and CDR2 SQIVND (reference sequence). The CDR3 nucleotides read TGTGCCAGTTACGGCGGGGGAGAAAAACTGTTTTTT. Residues: CASYGGGEKLFF.

This rearrangement joins TRBV15 to TRBJ1-1; D unclear. The CDR3 contains 12 residues. CDR1 and CDR2 from the germline V gene are LNHNV and YYDKDF (reference sequence). V was pared by 4 bases and J by 7 bases, with 10 bases between. The CDR3 here is CATSKSGNEAFF. DNA of the CDR3: TGTGCCACCAGCAAGTCGGGTAATGAAGCTTTCTTT.

This chain links TRBV6-1 with TRBJ2-3; maybe TRBD1 (5 bases). Germline V CDR1 and CDR2: MNHNS, SASEGT. Trimming shortened V by 1 base and J by 3 bases, and 8 bases separated the two germline ends. This CDR3 contains 14 residues. Here the CDR3 reads CASSEVAGTDTQYF. The CDR3, as DNA: TGTGCCAGCAGTGAAGTCGCAGGGACAGATACGCAGTATTTT.